Presented here are 10 T cell receptor beta chains from one specimen sequenced in a study of regulatory T cells in long-lasting Graves disease. Sample time point: newly diagnosed GD, antithyroid drugs for less than 3 months. Extracted RNA from PBMCs served as the source of the TCR library. According to the study, TCR beta libraries were built with iRepertoire HTBI primers and CDR3-region Arm-PCR. Via MiXCR, TCRdb re-called the multiplex PCR reads, giving one row per CDR3 protein. This sample has around 500,000 distinct CDR3 sequences, with around 11% found just once. The sample was also linked to a second study, of T cells in Graves' hyperthyroidism and ophthalmopathy.

The specimen comprised peripheral blood mononuclear cells (PBMCs), sampled at new diagnosis, from a patient treated with antithyroid drugs. Every receptor here comes from a woman younger than 45 with Graves disease.

This clonotype was seen ten or more times. The chain carries TRBV29-1 and TRBJ2-7; TRBD1 is a possible D gene (5 bases). Germline V gene lookup returns CDR1 SQVTM and CDR2 ANQGSEA. V was pared by 2 bases and J by 5 bases, with 16 bases between. This CDR3 spans 14 amino acids. The chain's CDR3 is CSVEHRRGWDEQYF. Written as DNA, the CDR3 is TGCAGCGTTGAACACAGGCGTGGTTGGGACGAGCAGTACTTC.

This clonotype was recorded at least ten times. One end of the junction is discordant with germline, which a read error may explain. The chain joins TRBV24-1 to TRBJ2-7, with TRBD1 matching over 7 bases. CDR1 KGHDR and CDR2 SFDVKD come from the germline V gene. This CDR3 region has 11 residues. CDR3 DNA sequence: TGTGCCACCAGTGAATCGGGACAGCTTCACTTC. This translates into CATSESGQLHF.

The chain uses TRBV5-4 and TRBJ1-2; 7 bases are shared with TRBD1. Germline V gene sequence: CDR1 SGHNT, CDR2 YYREEE (reference sequence). With V trimmed by 4 bases and J by 4 bases, 7 bases remained unmatched. There are 14 residues in the CDR3. In nucleotides, the CDR3 is TGTGCCAGCAGCCTTCCCGGGACAGCCTATGGCTACACCTTC. Translation: CASSLPGTAYGYTF.

This clonotype has just a few counts. This chain joins TRBV28 and TRBJ1-5; D not resolved. V was trimmed by 7 bases and J by 7 bases, leaving 11 bases between them. CDR3 length: 12 residues. Per germline, CDR1 MDHEN and CDR2 SYDVKM. The CDR3 DNA reads TGTGCCAGCACGGCGCCCGGGCAGCCCCAGCATTTT. Translation: CASTAPGQPQHF.

This clonotype was detected only a few times. A much larger clone differs by one base, so this may be a read error. The conserved closing phenylalanine or tryptophan is absent in this CDR3, likely reflecting a read error. The chain uses TRBV7-3 and TRBJ2-7; 11 nucleotides line up with TRBD2. The CDR3 is 16 amino acids. After removal of 5 bases from V and 2 bases from J, the junction contained 8 bases not matched to a gene. Germline loops: CDR1 SGHTA, CDR2 FQGTGA. DNA for the CDR3: TGTGCCAGCAGCCCACCCGGGACTAGCGGTGCCTACGAGCAGTACTCC. Amino acids: CASSPPGTSGAYEQYS.

This clonotype showed up many times. The chain joins TRBV19 to TRBJ1-1; D call uncertain. The CDR3 totals 15 residues. From germline, CDR1 is LNHDA and CDR2 SQIVND (reference sequence). Trimming took 7 bases from V and 5 from J, leaving 20 bases between them. CDR3 nucleotides: TGTGCCAGTAATTCCCCCCGAGAGGGAAATACTGAAGCTTTCTTT. Amino acids: CASNSPREGNTEAFF. Combining the CDR3 with reference TRBV19 and TRBJ1-1 gives the whole variable domain DGGITQSPKYLFRKEGQNVTLSCEQNLNHDAMYWYRQDPGQGLRLIYYSQIVNDFQKGDIAEGYSVSREKKESFPLTVTSAQKNPTAFYLCASNSPREGNTEAFFGQGTRLTVV.

This clonotype was picked up many times. The chain recombines TRBV5-1 with TRBJ1-5, with 7 bases lining up with TRBD1. V shed 2 bases, J shed 3 bases, and the junction held 2 bases outside the gene matches. Germline-derived CDR1 and CDR2 are SGHRS and YFSETQ. The CDR3 extends over 14 amino acids. The CDR3 is CASSLGQDNQPQHF. CDR3 sequence (DNA): TGCGCCAGCAGCTTAGGACAGGACAATCAGCCCCAGCATTTT.

This clonotype was picked up a small number of times. This chain connects TRBV10-3 to TRBJ1-1; maybe TRBD1 (6 bases). The germline V gene has CDR1 ENHRY and CDR2 SYGVKD. The CDR3 runs to 12 residues. The V end was cut by 5 bases, the J end by 8 bases, with 12 bases between. The CDR3 sequence: CAISRGAGEAFF. Written as DNA, the CDR3 is TGTGCCATCAGTCGGGGGGCTGGCGAAGCTTTCTTT.

With regard to this clonotype: This may be a read error, as it is one base from a much larger clone. The chain couples TRBV28 to TRBJ2-7; 7 bases fit TRBD2. Trimming removed 5 bases from V and 7 bases from J; junction bases left unmatched: 14. Germline V gives CDR1 MDHEN, CDR2 SYDVKM. This CDR3 has 15 residues. CDR3 bases: TGTGCCAGCAGTCCTCAAGCGGGGACCTACAATGAGCAGTACTTC. Amino acids: CASSPQAGTYNEQYF.

This clonotype came up many times. The chain joins TRBV7-9 to TRBJ1-1; the D gene is possibly TRBD1 (6 bases). CDR1 and CDR2 from the germline V gene are SEHNR and FQNEAQ (reference sequence). CDR3 length: 13 residues. V was pared by 5 bases and J by 6 bases, with 13 bases between. The CDR3 loop reads CASSSRGSPEAFF. Here the CDR3 DNA reads TGTGCCAGCAGCAGCAGGGGTTCCCCTGAAGCTTTCTTT.